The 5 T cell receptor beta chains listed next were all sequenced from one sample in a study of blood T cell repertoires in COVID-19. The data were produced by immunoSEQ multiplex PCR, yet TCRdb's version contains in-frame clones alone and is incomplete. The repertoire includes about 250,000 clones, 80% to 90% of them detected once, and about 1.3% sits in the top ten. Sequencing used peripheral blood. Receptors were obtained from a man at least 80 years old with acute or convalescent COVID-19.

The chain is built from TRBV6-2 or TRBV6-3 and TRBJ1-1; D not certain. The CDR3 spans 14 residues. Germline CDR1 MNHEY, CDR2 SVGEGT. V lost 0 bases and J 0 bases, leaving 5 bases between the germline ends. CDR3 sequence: CASSYSTVNTEAFF. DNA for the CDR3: TGTGCCAGCAGTTACTCCACAGTGAACACTGAAGCTTTCTTT.

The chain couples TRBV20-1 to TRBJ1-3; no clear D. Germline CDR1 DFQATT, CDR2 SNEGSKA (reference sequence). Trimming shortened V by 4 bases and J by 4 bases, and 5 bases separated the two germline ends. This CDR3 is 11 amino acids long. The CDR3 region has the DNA TGCAGTGCTACTATAGGAAACACCATATATTTT. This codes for CSATIGNTIYF.

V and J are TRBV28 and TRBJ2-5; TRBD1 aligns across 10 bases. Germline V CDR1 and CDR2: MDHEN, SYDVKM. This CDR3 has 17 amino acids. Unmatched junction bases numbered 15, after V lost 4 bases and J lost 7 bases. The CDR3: CASSSRRQGAVFGTQYF. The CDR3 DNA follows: TGTGCCAGCAGTTCCCGGAGACAGGGGGCGGTGTTTGGGACCCAGTACTTC. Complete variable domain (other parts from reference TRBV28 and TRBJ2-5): DVKVTQSSRYLVKRTGEKVFLECVQDMDHENMFWYRQDPGLGLRLIYFSYDVKMKEKGDIPEGYSVSREKKERFSLILESASTNQTSMYLCASSSRRQGAVFGTQYFGPGTRLLVL.

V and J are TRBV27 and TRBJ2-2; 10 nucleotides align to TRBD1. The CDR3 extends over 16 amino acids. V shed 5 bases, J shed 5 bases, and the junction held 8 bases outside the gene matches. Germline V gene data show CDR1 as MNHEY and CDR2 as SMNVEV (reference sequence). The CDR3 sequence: CASSTLGTGVTGELFF. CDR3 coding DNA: TGTGCCAGCAGTACCCTTGGGACAGGGGTAACCGGGGAGCTGTTTTTT.

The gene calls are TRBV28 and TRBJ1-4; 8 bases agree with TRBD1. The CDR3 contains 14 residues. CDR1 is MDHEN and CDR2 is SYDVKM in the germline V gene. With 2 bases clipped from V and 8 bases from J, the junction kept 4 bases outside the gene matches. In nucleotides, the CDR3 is TGTGCCAGCAGTTTAGGCAGGGGGCGAGAAAAACTGTTTTTT. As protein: CASSLGRGREKLFF.